The 8 T cell receptor beta chains reported below all come from one sample, sequenced in a study of long-term antiretroviral therapy in people with HIV. Version v3.0 of the immunoSEQ assay was performed at survey level. Using immunoSEQ multiplex PCR, the repertoire was profiled, and TCRdb retains in-frame clones only, with some absent. The table lists some 45,000 clones, around 86% of them singletons. The source material was unsorted PBMCs, sampled 0.1 years before starting antiretroviral therapy. These receptors were collected from a woman in her forties or fifties with HIV.

The rearrangement links TRBV7-9 to TRBJ1-1; 10 bases line up with TRBD1. The J segment lost 6 bases and the V segment lost 5 bases, leaving 6 bases of the junction unmatched. Germline loops: CDR1 SEHNR, CDR2 FQNEAQ (reference sequence). The CDR3 has 14 residues. The DNA of the CDR3 is TGTGCCAGCAGCCAGGGGACAGGGGAATCTGAAGCTTTCTTT. As protein: CASSQGTGESEAFF. Full variable domain (remainder filled in from reference TRBV7-9 and TRBJ1-1): DTGVSQNPRHKITKRGQNVTFRCDPISEHNRLYWYRQTLGQGPEFLTYFQNEAQLEKSRLLSDRFSAERPKGSFSTLEIQRTEQGDSAMYLCASSQGTGESEAFFGQGTRLTVV.

The chain links TRBV11-2 to TRBJ2-1; no definite D call. V shed 5 bases and J shed 0 bases, with 5 bases lying between them. This CDR3 has 13 residues. Germline V gene lookup returns CDR1 SGHAT and CDR2 FQNNGV. The CDR3 spells CASSASSYNEQFF. CDR3 coding DNA: TGTGCCAGCAGCGCGAGCTCCTACAATGAGCAGTTCTTC.

The V gene is TRBV6-1, the J gene TRBJ2-1; 8 bases agree with TRBD1. CDR1 is MNHNS and CDR2 is SASEGT in the germline V gene. This CDR3 has 14 amino acids. V gave up 6 bases and J gave up 3 bases; unmatched junction bases: 4. CDR3 amino acids: CASSPGQVYNEQFF. CDR3 DNA: TGTGCCAGCAGCCCGGGACAGGTCTACAATGAGCAGTTCTTC.

This chain joins TRBV10-3 and TRBJ1-6, with a tentative D call TRBD1 (6 bases). The CDR3 length is 14 residues. V lost 4 bases, J lost 7 bases, and 11 bases lay in between. Germline CDR1 ENHRY, CDR2 SYGVKD. The CDR3 loop reads CAISVNRENSPLHF. The CDR3 DNA sequence: TGTGCCATCAGTGTCAACAGGGAGAATTCACCCCTCCACTTT.

The gene calls are TRBV19 and TRBJ1-1; D possibly corresponds to TRBD1 (6 bases). Germline CDR1 LNHDA, CDR2 SQIVND (reference sequence). Trimming stripped 8 bases from V and 6 bases from J, with 16 bases between. The CDR3 sequence is 13 residues long. CDR3 residues: CASQGHWSSEAFF. Here the CDR3 DNA reads TGTGCCAGTCAGGGACATTGGAGCTCTGAAGCTTTCTTT.

This clone was seen only once. V usage is TRBV2 and J usage is TRBJ1-2; the D gene is possibly TRBD1 (5 bases). CDR3 length equals 16 residues. CDR1 is SNHLY and CDR2 is FYNNEI in the germline V gene. The germline V and J ends were trimmed by 2 bases and 4 bases, with 17 bases remaining between them. CDR3 sequence (DNA): TGTGCCAGCAGTGAAATTCAGGGCCCGCCCCCCTATGGCTACACCTTC. It is translated as CASSEIQGPPPYGYTF.

This chain connects TRBV19 to TRBJ2-3, with a weak D call TRBD1 (5 bases). This CDR3 region has 12 residues. Germline V CDR1 and CDR2: LNHDA, SQIVND (reference sequence). With 11 bases removed from V and 3 bases from J, the gap between germline ends came to 12 bases. In DNA, the CDR3 is TGTGCCTCAGGGTGGGAAACAGATACGCAGTATTTT. Translated: CASGWETDTQYF.

Here the CDR3 reads CASSTVAGGGWDTGELFF. The CDR3 nucleotides read TGCGCCAGCAGTACTGTGGCGGGGGGGGGCTGGGACACCGGGGAGCTGTTTTTT. The chain joins TRBV10-2 to TRBJ2-2; 9 bases fit TRBD2. The CDR3 covers 18 residues. The V segment lost 5 bases and the J segment 3 bases; nucleotides outside the gene matches: 13. The germline gives CDR1 WSHSY, CDR2 SAAADI.